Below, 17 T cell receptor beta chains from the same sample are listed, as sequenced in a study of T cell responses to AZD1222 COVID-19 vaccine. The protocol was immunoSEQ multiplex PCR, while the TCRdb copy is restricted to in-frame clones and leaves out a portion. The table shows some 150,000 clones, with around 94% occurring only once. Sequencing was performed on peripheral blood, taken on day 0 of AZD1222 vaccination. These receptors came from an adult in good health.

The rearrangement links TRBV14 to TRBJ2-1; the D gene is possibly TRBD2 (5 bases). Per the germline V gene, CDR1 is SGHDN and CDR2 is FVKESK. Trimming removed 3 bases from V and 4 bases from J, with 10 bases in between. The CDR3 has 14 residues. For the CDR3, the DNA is TGTGCCAGCAGCCAGAAGGACTTTTACAATGAGCAGTTCTTC. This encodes CASSQKDFYNEQFF. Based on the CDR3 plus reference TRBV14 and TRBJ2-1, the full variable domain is EAGVTQFPSHSVIEKGQTVTLRCDPISGHDNLYWYRRVMGKEIKFLLHFVKESKQDESGMPNNRFLAERTGGTYSTLKVQPAELEDSGVYFCASSQKDFYNEQFFGPGTRLTVL.

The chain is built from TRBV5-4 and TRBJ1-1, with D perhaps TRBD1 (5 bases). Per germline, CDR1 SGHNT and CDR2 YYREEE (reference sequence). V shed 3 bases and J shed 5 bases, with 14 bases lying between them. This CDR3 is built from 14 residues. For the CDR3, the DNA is TGTGCCAGCAGCTCTAACACTGGACAAACTGAAGCTTTCTTT. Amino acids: CASSSNTGQTEAFF.

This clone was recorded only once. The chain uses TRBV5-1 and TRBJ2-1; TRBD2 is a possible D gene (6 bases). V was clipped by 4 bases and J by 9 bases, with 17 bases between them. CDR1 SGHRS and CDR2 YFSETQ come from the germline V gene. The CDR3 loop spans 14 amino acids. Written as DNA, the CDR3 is TGCGCCAGCAGCCGGGACCGGGGGTCCACTGAGCAGTTCTTC. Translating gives CASSRDRGSTEQFF.

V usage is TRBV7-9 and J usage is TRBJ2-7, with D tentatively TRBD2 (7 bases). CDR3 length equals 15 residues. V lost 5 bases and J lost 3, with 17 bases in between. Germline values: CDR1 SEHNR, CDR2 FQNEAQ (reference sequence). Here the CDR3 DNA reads TGTGCCAGCAGCCCCAGGAGCGGGGACATCTACGAGCAGTACTTC. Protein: CASSPRSGDIYEQYF.

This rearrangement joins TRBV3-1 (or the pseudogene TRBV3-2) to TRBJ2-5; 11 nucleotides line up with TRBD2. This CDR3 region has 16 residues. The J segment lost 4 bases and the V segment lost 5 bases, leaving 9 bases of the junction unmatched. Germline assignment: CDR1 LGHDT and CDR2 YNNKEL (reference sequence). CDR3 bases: TGTGCCAGCAGCTCCACGACTAGCGGGATTCTAGAGACCCAGTACTTC. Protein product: CASSSTTSGILETQYF.

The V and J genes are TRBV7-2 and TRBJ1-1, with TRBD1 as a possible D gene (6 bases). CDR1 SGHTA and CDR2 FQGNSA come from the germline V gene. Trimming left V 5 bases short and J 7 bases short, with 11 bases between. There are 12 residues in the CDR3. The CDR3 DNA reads TGTGCCAGCAGCACTACAGGGATTGAAGCTTTCTTT. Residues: CASSTTGIEAFF.

The CDR3 protein is CSVAGGQGSNQPQHF. CDR3 DNA sequence: TGCAGCGTTGCTGGGGGACAGGGCAGCAATCAGCCCCAGCATTTT. This chain joins TRBV29-1 and TRBJ1-5; 9 bases match TRBD1. J was trimmed by 1 base and V by 4 bases; bases with no gene match: 5. The CDR3 is 15 amino acids. Germline V CDR1 and CDR2: SQVTM, ANQGSEA.

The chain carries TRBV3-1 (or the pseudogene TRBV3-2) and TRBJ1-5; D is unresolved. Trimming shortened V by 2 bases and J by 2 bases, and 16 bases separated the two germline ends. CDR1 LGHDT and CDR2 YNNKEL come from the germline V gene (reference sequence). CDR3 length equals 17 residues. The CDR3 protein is CASSQTSGLRGNQPQHF. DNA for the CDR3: TGTGCCAGCAGCCAAACCTCGGGCCTAAGGGGCAATCAGCCCCAGCATTTT.

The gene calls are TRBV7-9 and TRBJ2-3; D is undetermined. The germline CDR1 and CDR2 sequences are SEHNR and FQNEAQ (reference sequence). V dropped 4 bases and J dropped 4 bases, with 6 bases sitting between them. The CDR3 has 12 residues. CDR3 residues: CASSSNSDTQYF. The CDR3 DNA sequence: TGTGCCAGCAGCTCGAACTCAGATACGCAGTATTTT.

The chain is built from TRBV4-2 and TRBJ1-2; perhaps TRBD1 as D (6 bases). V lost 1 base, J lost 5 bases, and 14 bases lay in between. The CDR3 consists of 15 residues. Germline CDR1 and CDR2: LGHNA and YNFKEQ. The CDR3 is CASSQGGQERYGYTF. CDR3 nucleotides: TGTGCCAGCAGCCAAGGGGGACAAGAAAGGTATGGCTACACCTTC.

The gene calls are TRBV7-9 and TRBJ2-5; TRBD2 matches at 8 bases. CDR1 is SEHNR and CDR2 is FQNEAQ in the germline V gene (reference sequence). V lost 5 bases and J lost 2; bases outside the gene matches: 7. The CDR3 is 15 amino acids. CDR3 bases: TGTGCCAGCAGCGGAACATTAGCGGGGCAAGAGACCCAGTACTTC. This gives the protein CASSGTLAGQETQYF.

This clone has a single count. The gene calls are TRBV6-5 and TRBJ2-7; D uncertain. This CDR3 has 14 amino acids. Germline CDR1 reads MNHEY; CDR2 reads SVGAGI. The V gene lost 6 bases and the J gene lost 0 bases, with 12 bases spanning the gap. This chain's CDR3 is CASSHGHSSYEQYF. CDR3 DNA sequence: TGTGCCAGCAGCCACGGGCACAGCTCCTACGAGCAGTACTTC.

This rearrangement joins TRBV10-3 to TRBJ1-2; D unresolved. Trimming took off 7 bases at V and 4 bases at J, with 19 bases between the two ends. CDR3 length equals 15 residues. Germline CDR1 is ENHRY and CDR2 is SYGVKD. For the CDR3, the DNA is TGTGCCATCAAGGAGGGTGTGGAACAGCCCTATGGCTACACCTTC. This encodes CAIKEGVEQPYGYTF.

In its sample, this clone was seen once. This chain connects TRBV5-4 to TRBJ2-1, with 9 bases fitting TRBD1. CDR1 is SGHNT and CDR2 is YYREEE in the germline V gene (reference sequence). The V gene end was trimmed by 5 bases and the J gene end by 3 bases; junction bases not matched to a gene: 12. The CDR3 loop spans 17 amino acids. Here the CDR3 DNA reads TGTGCCAGCAGTTATACCGGGACAGGGCTTAGCTACAATGAGCAGTTCTTC. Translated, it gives CASSYTGTGLSYNEQFF.

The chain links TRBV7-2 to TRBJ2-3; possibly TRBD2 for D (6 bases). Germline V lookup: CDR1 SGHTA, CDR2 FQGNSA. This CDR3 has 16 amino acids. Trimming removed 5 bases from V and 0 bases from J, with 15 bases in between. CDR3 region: CASSPRWRDSTDTQYF. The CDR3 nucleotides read TGTGCCAGCAGCCCCCGCTGGCGGGACAGCACAGATACGCAGTATTTT. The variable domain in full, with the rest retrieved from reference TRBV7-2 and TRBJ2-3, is GAGVSQSPSNKVTEKGKDVELRCDPISGHTALYWYRQSLGQGLEFLIYFQGNSAPDKSGLPSDRFSAERTGGSVSTLTIQRTQQEDSAVYLCASSPRWRDSTDTQYFGPGTRLTVL.

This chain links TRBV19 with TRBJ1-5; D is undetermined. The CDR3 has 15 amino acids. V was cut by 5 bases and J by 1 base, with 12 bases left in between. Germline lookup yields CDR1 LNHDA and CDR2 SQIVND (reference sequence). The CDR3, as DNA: TGTGCCAGTAGTCAAGGGTGGGCGAGCAATCAGCCCCAGCATTTT. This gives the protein CASSQGWASNQPQHF.

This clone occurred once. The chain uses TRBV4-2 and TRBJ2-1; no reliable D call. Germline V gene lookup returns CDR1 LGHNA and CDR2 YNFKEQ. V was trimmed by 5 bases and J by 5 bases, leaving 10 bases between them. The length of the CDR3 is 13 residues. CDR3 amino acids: CASSYLGNNEQFF. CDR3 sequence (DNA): TGTGCCAGCAGCTACCTAGGCAACAATGAGCAGTTCTTC.